Presented here are 30 T cell receptor beta chains from one specimen sequenced in a study of post-analysis software for immune sequencing data. Study-level findings and limits: Patients had higher frequencies than controls of four to six TRBV segments, including TRBV5-6, TRBV5-1 and TRBV20-1.

Their cognate antigens are unknown. Unique molecular identifiers tagged the TCR beta cDNA libraries. A single record per CDR3 protein comes from TCRdb applying MiXCR to the PCR reads. This repertoire shows approximately 360,000 distinct CDR3 sequences, less than 40% found once; its top ten account for around 15%. The specimen sequenced was blood. The receptors were sampled from a girl aged 10-17 years with multiple sclerosis.

The chain recombines TRBV28 with TRBJ2-2; D unresolved. The CDR3 sequence is 13 residues long. The V end was cut by 5 bases, the J end by 7 bases, with 11 bases between. Germline V gene data show CDR1 as MDHEN and CDR2 as SYDVKM. Here the CDR3 DNA reads TGTGCCAGCAGTATACCCCATGTCGGGGAGCTGTTTTTT. Its protein is CASSIPHVGELFF.

Here the CDR3 reads CASSVLSSNNEQFF. DNA for the CDR3: TGTGCCAGCAGCGTACTATCCAGCAACAATGAGCAGTTCTTC. The chain links TRBV9 to TRBJ2-1; D uncertain. Germline-derived CDR1 and CDR2 are SGDLS and YYNGEE. Trimming pared 1 base from V and 5 bases from J, leaving 10 bases between. The CDR3 totals 14 residues.

In this sample, this clonotype turned up a few times. The V gene is TRBV5-1, the J gene TRBJ1-1; possible D gene TRBD1, 5 bases. The CDR3 consists of 16 residues. CDR1 and CDR2 (germline): SGHRS, YFSETQ. The V gene lost 0 bases and the J gene lost 0 bases, with 12 bases spanning the gap. The CDR3 coding sequence is TGCGCCAGCAGCTTGGCAATCGGGACCATGAACACTGAAGCTTTCTTT. Protein: CASSLAIGTMNTEAFF.

This chain connects TRBV28 to TRBJ2-5, with D hard to call. The DNA end is more similar to TRBJ2-7, so the J call may be wrong. The V gene's germline CDR1 is MDHEN and CDR2 SYDVKM. The CDR3 runs to 14 residues. Here the CDR3 DNA reads TGTGCCAGCAGTACCGCTGCGGCGATCTACGAGCAGTACTTC. It is translated as CASSTAAAIYEQYF.

V and J are TRBV18 and TRBJ2-3, with D perhaps matching TRBD2 (5 bases). Germline values: CDR1 KGHSH, CDR2 LQKENI. The length of the CDR3 is 14 residues. V gave up 3 bases and J gave up 1 base, with 8 bases separating them. Here the CDR3 reads CASSPLRGTDTQYF. In DNA form, the CDR3 reads TGTGCCAGCTCACCCCTGCGGGGCACAGATACGCAGTATTTT.

The chain carries TRBV4-3 and TRBJ2-7; 15 positions agree with TRBD2. Germline V CDR1 and CDR2: LGHNA, YSLEER. The V gene end was trimmed by 5 bases and the J gene end by 0 bases; junction bases not matched to a gene: 8. The CDR3 spans 18 residues. In DNA form, the CDR3 reads TGCGCCAGCAGCGCGGGACTAGCGGGGGGCCTCTACTCCTACGAGCAGTACTTC. Protein product: CASSAGLAGGLYSYEQYF.

This clonotype was picked up a small number of times. The gene calls are TRBV20-1 and TRBJ1-5; the D gene is possibly TRBD1 (6 bases). The CDR3 has 16 amino acids. Germline V gene lookup returns CDR1 DFQATT and CDR2 SNEGSKA (reference sequence). Trimming stripped 2 bases from V and 8 bases from J, with 22 bases between. CDR3 DNA: TGCAGTGCTAGATTATTAGGGAACAGGGCGGGTGAGCCCCAGCATTTT. It encodes CSARLLGNRAGEPQHF.

The V and J genes are TRBV12-5 and TRBJ2-1; D might be TRBD1 (6 bases). CDR3 length: 16 residues. Germline V gene sequence: CDR1 LGHNT, CDR2 FRNRAP. The V and J ends lost 4 bases and 2 bases respectively, with 15 bases between them. The CDR3 region is CASGSQQGITYNEQFF. The DNA for the CDR3 is TGTGCTAGTGGTTCCCAGCAGGGGATAACCTACAATGAGCAGTTCTTC.

The sample holds a few counts of this clonotype. A much larger clone lies a single base off, so this may be a read error. The V call is TRBV6-6, the J call TRBJ2-1; D is perhaps TRBD1 (6 bases). The ends were cut back, 6 bases at V and 11 bases at J, with 17 bases in the middle. Germline V gene data show CDR1 as MNHNY and CDR2 as SVGAGI (reference sequence). There are 13 residues in the CDR3. The CDR3 DNA sequence: TGTGCCAGCAGCCTTTCACAGGGAAATAAGCAGTTCTTC. Translation: CASSLSQGNKQFF.

J is TRBJ1-2 and V is TRBV10-2, with a tentative D call TRBD1 (6 bases). V shed 5 bases and J shed 4 bases, with 17 bases lying between them. This CDR3 has 15 amino acids. Germline V gene sequence: CDR1 WSHSY, CDR2 SAAADI. The DNA of the CDR3 is TGCGCCAGCAGTATCGCAGCCGGGACACTCTATGGCTACACCTTC. Translation gives CASSIAAGTLYGYTF.

The V gene is TRBV7-9, the J gene TRBJ2-1; TRBD1 agrees at 12 bases. The V gene's germline CDR1 is SEHNR and CDR2 FQNEAQ (reference sequence). Losses at the gene ends were 5 bases for V and 8 bases for J; bases not matched to a gene: 7. This CDR3 has 15 amino acids. CDR3 region: CASSLGTGGFDEQFF. The DNA for the CDR3 is TGTGCCAGCAGCCTAGGGACAGGGGGCTTTGATGAGCAGTTCTTC.

This clonotype was observed many times. This chain connects TRBV6-6 to TRBJ2-7, with 9 bases aligning to TRBD1. CDR3 length: 16 amino acids. Unmatched junction bases numbered 14, after V lost 6 bases and J lost 5 bases. Germline values: CDR1 MNHNY, CDR2 SVGAGI (reference sequence). CDR3 bases: TGTGCCAGCAGGGACCTCGTGACAGGGGGTGGGAACGAGCAGTACTTC. Protein: CASRDLVTGGGNEQYF.

This clonotype occurred once. This chain links TRBV27 with TRBJ2-1, with 12 bases identical to TRBD2. The CDR3 is made up of 15 amino acids. Germline CDR1 and CDR2: MNHEY and SMNVEV (reference sequence). The V gene end was trimmed by 5 bases and the J gene end by 13 bases; junction bases not matched to a gene: 12. The CDR3 sequence is CASSPSGGALVGQFF. CDR3 nucleotides: TGTGCCAGCAGTCCTAGCGGGGGGGCTTTAGTGGGTCAGTTCTTC.

This clonotype has ten or more counts. At one end, the junction sequence differs from germline, possibly due to a read error. The chain links TRBV12-3 or TRBV12-4 to TRBJ2-3; a possible D gene is TRBD2 (7 bases). The CDR3 is 13 residues long. DNA for the CDR3: TGTGCCAGCAGCTTAGGGGGGGCAGATACGCAGTATTTT. It yields the protein CASSLGGADTQYF.

The J gene is TRBJ2-5, the V gene TRBV6-1; 11 nucleotides match TRBD1. The J call could be wrong; TRBJ2-7 is a better fit for the DNA end. Germline V gene lookup returns CDR1 MNHNS and CDR2 SASEGT. This CDR3 contains 13 residues. DNA for the CDR3: TGTGCCAGCAGGACTGGGACAGGGGGCGAGCAGTACTTC. Translation: CASRTGTGGEQYF.

This clonotype came up a few times. The J gene is TRBJ1-1, the V gene TRBV3-1, with TRBD1 matching 12 bases. The CDR3 spans 15 residues. With 4 bases clipped from V and 8 bases from J, the junction kept 8 bases outside the gene matches. Germline-derived CDR1 and CDR2 are LGHDT and YNNKEL (reference sequence). For the CDR3, the DNA is TGTGCCAGCAGCCGAGAGGGACAGGGGGCTTCGGAAGCTTTCTTT. Translating gives CASSREGQGASEAFF. Full variable domain (outside the CDR3, taken from reference TRBV3-1 and TRBJ1-1): DTAVSQTPKYLVTQMGNDKSIKCEQNLGHDTMYWYKQDSKKFLKIMFSYNNKELIINETVPNRFSPKSPDKAHLNLHINSLELGDSAVYFCASSREGQGASEAFFGQGTRLTVV.

The V and J genes are TRBV6-1 and TRBJ1-2; a weak D match, TRBD1 (5 bases). Trimming left V 4 bases short and J 6 bases short, with 18 bases between. Per germline, CDR1 MNHNS and CDR2 SASEGT. There are 15 residues in the CDR3. CDR3 sequence (DNA): TGTGCCAGCAGTGCACGGGGGGGATGGGAGGATGGCTACACCTTC. Translating it yields CASSARGGWEDGYTF.

Written as DNA, the CDR3 is TGTGCCAGCAGTGATCGACGGGGGCGGAAAAGCAATCAGCCCCAGCATTTT. This translates into CASSDRRGRKSNQPQHF. This chain connects TRBV6-4 to TRBJ1-5; perhaps TRBD1 as D (6 bases). The CDR3 is 17 residues long. CDR1 MRHNA and CDR2 SNTAGT come from the germline V gene. The V and J ends lost 3 bases and 1 base respectively, with 16 bases between them.

This clonotype was observed a few times. The chain carries TRBV12-5 and TRBJ1-5; unclear D gene. The CDR3 is 12 amino acids. The germline gives CDR1 LGHNT, CDR2 FRNRAP. V lost 1 base and J 6 bases, leaving 4 bases between the germline ends. The CDR3 loop is CASGLDTQPQHF. The CDR3 coding sequence is TGTGCTAGTGGTTTGGACACTCAGCCCCAGCATTTT.

This clonotype was observed a few times. This chain joins TRBV14 and TRBJ2-7; D remains ambiguous. V dropped 1 base and J dropped 2 bases, with 12 bases sitting between them. Germline lookup yields CDR1 SGHDN and CDR2 FVKESK. The CDR3 has 15 amino acids. DNA of the CDR3: TGTGCCAGCAGCCAAGGTTCATGGAGTCCCTACGAGCAGTACTTC. Encoded protein: CASSQGSWSPYEQYF.

The chain is built from TRBV6-6 and TRBJ1-4, with D maybe TRBD1 (5 bases). The ends were cut back, 2 bases at V and 6 bases at J, with 7 bases in the middle. CDR3 length: 13 amino acids. Germline CDR1 and CDR2: MNHNY and SVGAGI (reference sequence). The CDR3 region has the DNA TGTGCCAGCAGTTACGTGGGGGATGAAAAACTGTTTTTT. Its translation is CASSYVGDEKLFF.

This clonotype was observed a few times. This sequence joins TRBV27 and TRBJ1-1, with unresolved D. The CDR3 consists of 13 residues. V lost 7 bases to trimming and J lost 2 bases, with 11 bases between them. CDR1 is MNHEY, CDR2 SMNVEV, per germline (reference sequence). This CDR3 is CASIKAGNTEAFF. The DNA of the CDR3 is TGTGCCAGCATTAAAGCGGGCAACACTGAAGCTTTCTTT.

The chain uses TRBV19 and TRBJ2-1; 9 positions agree with TRBD2. Germline CDR1 LNHDA, CDR2 SQIVND (reference sequence). V gave up 1 base and J gave up 8 bases; unmatched junction bases: 27. This CDR3 is built from 22 residues. The CDR3 nucleotides are TGTGCCAGTAGTATAGCTCCGGGACTAGCTGTTCTGGGCCTCCCTACAGAGGATGAGCAGTTCTTC. The encoded protein is CASSIAPGLAVLGLPTEDEQFF.

This clonotype was recorded a few times. The chain employs TRBV2 and TRBJ2-3; tentative D call: TRBD2 (5 bases). Deletions cut 6 bases from V and 8 bases from J, with 12 bases between. The CDR3 length is 12 residues. Germline assignment: CDR1 SNHLY and CDR2 FYNNEI. The chain's CDR3 is CASRDLPFTQYF. In DNA, the CDR3 is TGTGCCAGCAGGGACTTGCCATTTACGCAGTATTTT.

This clonotype showed up just a few times. The chain employs TRBV7-9 and TRBJ1-1; possible D gene TRBD1, 5 bases. There are 12 residues in the CDR3. V dropped 4 bases and J dropped 6 bases, with 9 bases sitting between them. Germline-derived CDR1 and CDR2 are SEHNR and FQNEAQ (reference sequence). The DNA of the CDR3 is TGTGCCAGCAGCTCTGGGGCGCCTGAAGCTTTCTTT. Its protein product is CASSSGAPEAFF.

This sequence joins TRBV7-8 and TRBJ2-2, with TRBD1 as a possible D gene (6 bases). V was clipped by 3 bases and J by 4 bases, with 15 bases between them. Germline lookup yields CDR1 SGHVS and CDR2 FQNEAQ. This CDR3 region has 16 residues. CDR3 sequence: CASSFGAQGITGELFF. The CDR3 DNA reads as TGTGCCAGCAGCTTTGGGGCGCAGGGGATCACCGGGGAGCTGTTTTTT. Together with reference TRBV7-8 and TRBJ2-2, the CDR3 gives the full variable domain: GAGVSQSPRYKVAKRGQDVALRCDPISGHVSLFWYQQALGQGPEFLTYFQNEAQLDKSGLPSDRFFAERPEGSVSTLKIQRTQQEDSAVYLCASSFGAQGITGELFFGEGSRLTVL.

This clonotype was seen many times. The J gene is TRBJ2-1, the V gene TRBV4-1; D remains unclear. The CDR3 covers 13 residues. Trimming took 4 bases from V and 5 from J, leaving 9 bases between them. Germline CDR1 reads MGHRA; CDR2 reads YSYEKL. CDR3 in DNA: TGCGCCAGCAGCCCCATGTTTGACAATGAGCAGTTCTTC. This encodes CASSPMFDNEQFF.

This clonotype has only a few counts. The genes are TRBV12-3 or TRBV12-4 and TRBJ1-6; 8 nucleotides agree with TRBD1. The CDR3 is made up of 14 amino acids. V lost 6 bases to trimming and J lost 9 bases; unmatched junction nucleotides: 7. This CDR3 is CASRLGQGISPLHF. The CDR3 nucleotides read TGTGCCAGCAGACTTGGACAGGGAATTTCACCCCTCCACTTT.

This chain connects TRBV7-3 to TRBJ2-7; 8 nucleotides agree with TRBD1. With 5 bases clipped from V and 6 bases from J, the junction kept 9 bases outside the gene matches. Germline CDR1 is SGHTA and CDR2 is FQGTGA. The length of the CDR3 is 14 residues. The CDR3 coding sequence is TGTGCCAGCAGCCCCGGACAGGGTACTTCCGAGCAGTACTTC. It is translated as CASSPGQGTSEQYF.

This clonotype has a handful of counts. The chain combines TRBV7-8 with TRBJ1-2; D perhaps matches TRBD1 (5 bases). The germline V and J ends were trimmed by 0 bases and 7 bases, with 18 bases remaining between them. The CDR3 length is 16 residues. Germline V gene lookup returns CDR1 SGHVS and CDR2 FQNEAQ. The CDR3 DNA is TGTGCCAGCAGCTTAGCGCTATGGGAGGGGAGGGGTGGCTACACCTTC. It codes for CASSLALWEGRGGYTF.